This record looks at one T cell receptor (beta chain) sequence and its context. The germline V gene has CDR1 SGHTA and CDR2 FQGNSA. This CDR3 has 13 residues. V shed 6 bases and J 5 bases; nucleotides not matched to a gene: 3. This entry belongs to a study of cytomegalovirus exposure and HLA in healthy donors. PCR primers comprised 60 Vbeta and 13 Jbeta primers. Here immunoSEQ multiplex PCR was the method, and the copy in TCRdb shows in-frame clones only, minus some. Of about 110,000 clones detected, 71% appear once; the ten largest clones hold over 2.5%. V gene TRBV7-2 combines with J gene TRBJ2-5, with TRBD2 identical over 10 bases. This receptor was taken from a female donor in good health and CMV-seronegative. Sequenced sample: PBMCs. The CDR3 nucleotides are TGTGCCAGCAGATCTAGCGGGAGTGAGACCCAGTACTTC. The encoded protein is CASRSSGSETQYF.